Below are 30 T cell receptor beta chains sequenced from a single sample in a study of blood T cells in healthy people across ages. Combining a sample-barcoded 5' primer with a J-beta primer mix, a second PCR ran for roughly 7 to 12 cycles. Each CDR3 protein gets one entry after TCRdb re-called the 5' RACE reads with MiXCR. The table lists 780,000 or so distinct CDR3 sequences, just under 25% of them singletons. The same specimen was also included in a second study, on T cells of mothers and their children.

The material sequenced was blood. The receptors were sampled from a boy between 10 and 17 years old in good health.

The chain has TRBV15 and TRBJ2-7; TRBD1 matches 9 bases. The CDR3 extends over 15 amino acids. Germline V gene lookup returns CDR1 LNHNV and CDR2 YYDKDF (reference sequence). Losses at the gene ends were 5 bases for V and 3 bases for J; bases not matched to a gene: 8. CDR3 nucleotides: TGTGCCACCAGCTTCCTTAAGACAGGGGGCTACGAGCAGTACTTC. The encoded protein is CATSFLKTGGYEQYF.

This clonotype has a handful of counts. The rearrangement links TRBV15 to TRBJ2-5; no firm D call. V lost 3 bases to trimming and J lost 5 bases, with 13 bases between them. The CDR3 is 14 amino acids. Germline CDR1 reads LNHNV; CDR2 reads YYDKDF (reference sequence). As DNA, the CDR3 is TGTGCCACCAGCAGCCGCCTTGCGGCGGAGACCCAGTACTTC. It encodes CATSSRLAAETQYF.

This clonotype showed up just a few times. V and J are TRBV20-1 and TRBJ2-7; TRBD1 aligns across 9 bases. There are 14 residues in the CDR3. Germline trimming cut 6 bases from V and 3 bases from J; bases unmatched to any gene: 9. Per germline, CDR1 DFQATT and CDR2 SNEGSKA (reference sequence). The CDR3 DNA is TGCAGTGCGTCAGGGGACAGGGTCGGCTACGAGCAGTACTTC. As protein: CSASGDRVGYEQYF.

The J gene is TRBJ2-5, the V gene TRBV29-1, with D possibly matching TRBD1 (6 bases). Germline V gene lookup returns CDR1 SQVTM and CDR2 ANQGSEA. The CDR3 has 15 residues. V lost 5 bases, J lost 5 bases, and 21 bases lay in between. CDR3 in amino acids: CSVQGSQDSWETQYF. CDR3 DNA sequence: TGCAGCGTTCAGGGTAGCCAGGACAGTTGGGAGACCCAGTACTTC.

This clonotype was picked up a small number of times. The genes are TRBV6-2 or TRBV6-3 and TRBJ2-7; 10 positions agree with TRBD1. V was pared by 4 bases and J by 6 bases, with 9 bases of the junction left unmatched. Per the germline V gene, CDR1 is MNHEY and CDR2 is SVGEGT. This CDR3 has 15 residues. CDR3 region: CASSSTGTGAFEQYF. For the CDR3, the DNA is TGTGCCAGCAGTTCCACCGGGACAGGGGCCTTCGAGCAGTACTTC.

V and J are TRBV12-3 or TRBV12-4 and TRBJ1-5, with 10 bases aligning to TRBD1. The CDR3 sequence is 14 residues long. V was pared by 6 bases and J by 7 bases, with 6 bases of the junction left unmatched. The CDR3 nucleotides read TGTGCCAGCAGCTCCGGGACAGGGGTACAGCCCCAGCATTTT. Its protein product is CASSSGTGVQPQHF.

In this sample, this clonotype turned up a few times. This chain links TRBV28 with TRBJ2-6, with a possible D match to TRBD2 (6 bases). The V end was cut by 5 bases, the J end by 0 bases, with 17 bases between. Germline CDR1 is MDHEN and CDR2 is SYDVKM. This CDR3 has 18 residues. CDR3 protein: CASSPRGLGNSGANVLTF. The CDR3 region has the DNA TGTGCCAGCAGTCCCCGGGGGTTGGGGAACTCTGGGGCCAACGTCCTGACTTTC.

There are a few counts of this clonotype. The gene calls are TRBV7-9 and TRBJ2-5, with 10 nucleotides matching TRBD1. The V and J ends lost 5 bases and 11 bases, in that order; junction bases with no gene match: 11. This CDR3 region has 14 residues. Germline CDR1 reads SEHNR; CDR2 reads FQNEAQ (reference sequence). In DNA, the CDR3 is TGTGCCAGCAGCGCGGGACAGGGGTCCGGAGGGCAGTACTTC. This translates into CASSAGQGSGGQYF.

With regard to this clonotype: The junction differs from germline at one of its ends, possibly a read error. The rearrangement links TRBV9 to TRBJ2-7, with 10 bases identical to TRBD2. This CDR3 is 13 amino acids long. In germline, CDR1 is SGDLS, CDR2 YYNGEE. CDR3 loop: CAGSTSGESEQYF. As DNA, the CDR3 is TGTGCCGGCAGCACTAGCGGGGAGTCCGAGCAGTACTTC.

The chain links TRBV7-2 to TRBJ2-7; the D gene is possibly TRBD1 (7 bases). Trimming cost V 6 bases and J 2 bases, with 14 bases left between them. The CDR3 runs to 14 residues. The germline V gene encodes CDR1 SGHTA and CDR2 FQGNSA. Here the CDR3 reads CASRRGDRAYEQYF. CDR3 nucleotides: TGTGCCAGCAGGAGGGGGGACAGAGCCTACGAGCAGTACTTC.

The chain uses TRBV10-3 and TRBJ2-7; D unclear. CDR1 is ENHRY, CDR2 SYGVKD, per germline. The CDR3 sequence is 12 residues long. Trimming cost V 3 bases and J 5 bases, with 8 bases left between them. The CDR3 nucleotides are TGTGCCATCAGTGATACCCAGGACGAGCAGTACTTC. Its translation: CAISDTQDEQYF.

The chain carries TRBV27 and TRBJ1-2, with TRBD1 matching 8 bases. Germline V gene lookup returns CDR1 MNHEY and CDR2 SMNVEV (reference sequence). This CDR3 is built from 13 residues. V shed 5 bases, J shed 6 bases, and the junction held 5 bases outside the gene matches. CDR3 coding DNA: TGTGCCAGCAGTCTACAGGGGGGGAATGGCTACACCTTC. It specifies CASSLQGGNGYTF.

The chain joins TRBV20-1 to TRBJ2-4; D gene ambiguous. CDR3 length equals 11 residues. From germline, CDR1 is DFQATT and CDR2 SNEGSKA (reference sequence). This CDR3 is CSRTKGNIQYF. The CDR3 DNA reads as TGCAGCCGGACGAAGGGAAACATTCAGTACTTC.

DNA for the CDR3: TGTGCCAGCAGCCGTCGACTAGCCCAAGAGACCCAGTACTTC. This encodes CASSRRLAQETQYF. The chain links TRBV13 to TRBJ2-5; TRBD2 agrees at 7 bases. The junction had 4 bases not matched to a gene; V was cut back by 5 bases and J by 1 base. The germline V gene encodes CDR1 PRHDT and CDR2 FYEKMQ (reference sequence). CDR3 length: 14 residues.

This chain uses TRBV27 with TRBJ2-3; 11 bases line up with TRBD2. V lost 4 bases to trimming and J lost 6 bases; unmatched junction nucleotides: 6. The CDR3 has 15 amino acids. Germline V gene data show CDR1 as MNHEY and CDR2 as SMNVEV (reference sequence). The CDR3 DNA sequence: TGTGCCAGCAGTTCGACTAGCGGGATCCCGGATACGCAGTATTTT. This encodes CASSSTSGIPDTQYF.

The genes are TRBV29-1 and TRBJ2-7; 7 bases are a match to TRBD1. The CDR3 length is 14 residues. Looked up from germline, CDR1 is SQVTM and CDR2 is ANQGSEA. After removal of 7 bases from V and 3 bases from J, the junction contained 12 bases not matched to a gene. This CDR3 reads CSATGRGKSYEQYF. The CDR3 DNA follows: TGCAGCGCTACGGGCAGGGGGAAGAGCTACGAGCAGTACTTC.

The rearrangement joins TRBV20-1 to TRBJ2-3; TRBD2 is a possible D gene (5 bases). The germline V and J ends were trimmed by 0 bases and 6 bases, with 16 bases remaining between them. CDR1 and CDR2 from the germline V gene are DFQATT and SNEGSKA (reference sequence). CDR3 length equals 15 residues. CDR3 sequence reads: CSARDLATLSDTQYF. As DNA, the CDR3 is TGCAGTGCTAGAGATCTAGCCACCTTGAGTGATACGCAGTATTTT.

This clonotype was observed a handful of times. The chain carries TRBV29-1 and TRBJ2-1; D assignment may be TRBD1 or TRBD2 (5 bases each). The CDR3 extends over 14 amino acids. V lost 4 bases, J lost 0 bases, and 10 bases lay in between. Germline-derived CDR1 and CDR2 are SQVTM and ANQGSEA. CDR3 nucleotides: TGCAGCGTTGGGGGGAGAAGCTCCTACAATGAGCAGTTCTTC. Its protein is CSVGGRSSYNEQFF.

The chain combines TRBV15 with TRBJ2-7, with D possibly being TRBD1 or TRBD2 (5 bases each). The CDR3 extends over 13 amino acids. The V end lost 0 bases, the J end lost 6 bases, and 9 bases lay between the germline ends. Per the germline V gene, CDR1 is LNHNV and CDR2 is YYDKDF (reference sequence). CDR3: CATSRERGFEQYF. The CDR3 DNA reads as TGTGCCACCAGCAGAGAGAGGGGTTTCGAGCAGTACTTC.

CDR3 sequence: CSVVKTSQETQYF. The CDR3 DNA follows: TGCAGCGTTGTTAAGACTAGCCAAGAGACCCAGTACTTC. The J gene is TRBJ2-5, the V gene TRBV29-1; D is perhaps TRBD2 (6 bases). The CDR3 is 13 amino acids. V was shortened by 4 bases and J by 1 base, with 10 bases between the two germline ends. Germline lookup yields CDR1 SQVTM and CDR2 ANQGSEA.

The CDR3 DNA follows: TGTGCCAGCAGCCCCTTGGGACTAGGCGTCAATGAGCAGTTCTTC. Translating gives CASSPLGLGVNEQFF. The chain links TRBV7-9 to TRBJ2-1; 8 nucleotides line up with TRBD2. The CDR3 extends over 15 amino acids. The trim removed 5 bases at V and 6 bases at J, leaving 9 bases unmatched. In germline, CDR1 is SEHNR, CDR2 FQNEAQ (reference sequence).

This clonotype was recorded a few times. CDR3: CSARVTKAGRPYEQYF. In DNA form, the CDR3 reads TGCAGTGCTAGAGTGACTAAAGCGGGGCGCCCCTACGAGCAGTACTTC. This chain connects TRBV20-1 to TRBJ2-7; the match to TRBD2 covers 7 bases. CDR3 length: 16 amino acids. The V gene's germline CDR1 is DFQATT and CDR2 SNEGSKA (reference sequence). V lost 1 base and J lost 2; bases outside the gene matches: 11.

This clonotype has more than one count but fewer than ten. The chain employs TRBV15 and TRBJ1-5, with D possibly being TRBD1 (5 bases). V lost 3 bases and J 2 bases, leaving 14 bases between the germline ends. Germline V gives CDR1 LNHNV, CDR2 YYDKDF (reference sequence). There are 16 residues in the CDR3. This CDR3 is CATSSGTVSGNQPQHF. In DNA, the CDR3 is TGTGCCACCAGCAGTGGGACCGTTTCGGGCAATCAGCCCCAGCATTTT.

This clonotype was seen a handful of times. The chain uses TRBV7-9 and TRBJ2-7; D might be TRBD1 (5 bases). The germline V gene encodes CDR1 SEHNR and CDR2 FQNEAQ (reference sequence). This CDR3 contains 16 residues. The germline V and J ends were trimmed by 4 bases and 2 bases, with 18 bases remaining between them. The CDR3 reads CASSSLDYRTPYEQYF. For the CDR3, the DNA is TGTGCCAGCAGCTCCCTAGATTACAGGACCCCCTACGAGCAGTACTTC.

The chain employs TRBV6-4 and TRBJ2-3; 13 nucleotides agree with TRBD2. The V and J ends lost 0 bases and 4 bases, in that order; junction bases with no gene match: 1. This CDR3 region has 16 residues. CDR1 is MRHNA, CDR2 SNTAGT, per germline. DNA for the CDR3: TGTGCCAGCAGTGACTCCGGGACTAGCGGGGCAGATACGCAGTATTTT. Its protein is CASSDSGTSGADTQYF.

This clonotype was counted between two and nine times. V usage is TRBV5-1 and J usage is TRBJ2-5; 7 bases are shared with TRBD1. V trimming: 2 bases; J trimming: 7 bases; junction bases outside the gene matches: 5. CDR1 SGHRS and CDR2 YFSETQ come from the germline V gene. The CDR3 is 13 residues long. The CDR3 coding sequence is TGCGCCAGCAGCTTCGAGACAGGGTTGACCCAGTACTTC. Amino acids: CASSFETGLTQYF.

V is TRBV15 and J is TRBJ2-1, with D possibly being TRBD1 or TRBD2 (5 bases each). The CDR3 runs 14 residues. V was trimmed by 6 bases and J by 7 bases, leaving 16 bases between them. Germline loops: CDR1 LNHNV, CDR2 YYDKDF (reference sequence). The CDR3 DNA reads as TGTGCCACCAGTGCGGGTAGAAGGGGTAATGAGCAGTTCTTC. Protein: CATSAGRRGNEQFF. The whole variable domain, filled in from reference TRBV15 and TRBJ2-1, reads DAMVIQNPRYQVTQFGKPVTLSCSQTLNHNVMYWYQQKSSQAPKLLFHYYDKDFNNEADTPDNFQSRRPNTSFCFLDIRSPGLGDTAMYLCATSAGRRGNEQFFGPGTRLTVL.

This clonotype was counted between two and nine times. The chain has TRBV3-1 and TRBJ1-1; unclear D gene. Per the germline V gene, CDR1 is LGHDT and CDR2 is YNNKEL (reference sequence). The CDR3 totals 14 residues. V was shortened by 3 bases and J by 2 bases, with 10 bases between the two germline ends. This CDR3 is CASSQVVGNTEAFF. CDR3 bases: TGTGCCAGCAGCCAGGTAGTGGGCAACACTGAAGCTTTCTTT.

The chain uses TRBV4-3 and TRBJ1-5; no definite D call. Trimming left V 1 base short and J 7 bases short, with 14 bases between. Germline CDR1 LGHNA, CDR2 YSLEER. The CDR3 length is 15 residues. CDR3 region: CASSQATTQRQPQHF. DNA of the CDR3: TGCGCCAGCAGCCAAGCAACAACCCAGCGGCAGCCCCAGCATTTT.

This clonotype was detected only a few times. The chain links TRBV27 to TRBJ1-2; D call uncertain. V was trimmed by 6 bases and J by 0 bases, leaving 14 bases between them. The CDR3 has 15 amino acids. The germline CDR1 and CDR2 sequences are MNHEY and SMNVEV (reference sequence). In DNA form, the CDR3 reads TGTGCCAGCAGATTCCGCAGAAAATCTAACTATGGCTACACCTTC. Its translation is CASRFRRKSNYGYTF.